Shown below are 17 T cell receptor beta chains from a single sample sequenced in a study of blood T cell repertoires in COVID-19. Using immunoSEQ multiplex PCR, the repertoire was profiled, and TCRdb retains in-frame clones only, with some absent. The sample contains 490,000 or so clones, approximately 86% of which appear only once. The sequenced material came from PBMCs or T cells enriched from blood (not recorded which). The receptors shown here come from a woman aged 55-69 years who had recovered from COVID-19.

This clone was detected once. The chain employs TRBV18 and TRBJ2-7, with 10 bases matching TRBD1. This CDR3 is built from 15 residues. Germline CDR1 is KGHSH and CDR2 is LQKENI. V was pared by 4 bases and J by 2 bases, with 5 bases of the junction left unmatched. CDR3 nucleotides: TGTGCCAGCTCACTGGGACAGGGGATTACCTACGAGCAGTACTTC. As protein: CASSLGQGITYEQYF.

This chain connects TRBV2 to TRBJ1-2; weak D call: TRBD1 (6 bases). This CDR3 spans 14 amino acids. The V end was cut by 11 bases, the J end by 8 bases, with 24 bases between. Germline values: CDR1 SNHLY, CDR2 FYNNEI. The CDR3 bases are TGTGCCTTTAAGGGGGGGCGCGGAATATGGGGCTACACCTTC. Amino acids: CAFKGGRGIWGYTF.

J is TRBJ2-5 and V is TRBV3-1 (or the pseudogene TRBV3-2); perhaps TRBD1 as D (7 bases). The CDR3 covers 14 residues. Per the germline V gene, CDR1 is LGHDT and CDR2 is YNNKEL (reference sequence). Trimming stripped 6 bases from V and 5 bases from J, with 16 bases between. The CDR3 DNA reads as TGTGCCAGCAGACCGACAGGGAGCGGGGAGACCCAGTACTTC. Its translation: CASRPTGSGETQYF.

In DNA, the CDR3 is TGTGCCAGCAGTTACGGGGGACAGACTAACTATGGCTACACCTTC. It codes for CASSYGGQTNYGYTF. The V and J genes are TRBV6-5 and TRBJ1-2; the match to TRBD1 covers 7 bases. V was pared by 2 bases and J by 0 bases, with 3 bases of the junction left unmatched. In germline, CDR1 is MNHEY, CDR2 SVGAGI. This CDR3 has 15 residues.

The gene calls are TRBV19 and TRBJ2-2, with 8 nucleotides matching TRBD1. V lost 7 bases and J lost 4; bases outside the gene matches: 2. Germline CDR1 LNHDA, CDR2 SQIVND (reference sequence). This CDR3 spans 13 amino acids. The CDR3 region has the DNA TGTGCCAGTAACAGGGGGACCACCGGGGAGCTGTTTTTT. Protein product: CASNRGTTGELFF.

The V gene is TRBV7-2, the J gene TRBJ2-5, with D possibly matching TRBD2 (6 bases). V lost 1 base and J lost 7, with 13 bases in between. The germline V gene has CDR1 SGHTA and CDR2 FQGNSA. The CDR3 sequence is 14 residues long. The CDR3 DNA reads as TGTGCCAGCAGCTTAGAACTAGCATTCGGGACCCAGTACTTC. Protein: CASSLELAFGTQYF.

V gene TRBV15 combines with J gene TRBJ2-5; D gene ambiguous. Trimming stripped 2 bases from V and 0 bases from J, with 10 bases between. CDR1 and CDR2 (germline): LNHNV, YYDKDF (reference sequence). This CDR3 contains 15 residues. CDR3 protein: CATSRPQAYQETQYF. The CDR3 region has the DNA TGTGCCACCAGCAGACCCCAGGCGTACCAAGAGACCCAGTACTTC.

The chain combines TRBV15 with TRBJ2-3; possible D gene TRBD2, 5 bases. CDR3 length: 16 amino acids. The germline CDR1 and CDR2 sequences are LNHNV and YYDKDF (reference sequence). V was cut by 0 bases and J by 4 bases, with 14 bases left in between. CDR3 residues: CATSRDSAGSADTQYF. CDR3 DNA sequence: TGTGCCACCAGCAGAGATTCCGCAGGTAGCGCAGATACGCAGTATTTT.

V and J are TRBV13 and TRBJ1-1; TRBD1 agrees at 7 bases. CDR3 size: 13 residues. The junction had 7 bases not matched to a gene; V was cut back by 2 bases and J by 10 bases. The V gene's germline CDR1 is PRHDT and CDR2 FYEKMQ (reference sequence). The CDR3, as DNA: TGTGCCAGCAGCTTATGGGGCCCAGGGGGAGCTTTCTTT. Translated, it gives CASSLWGPGGAFF.

The chain uses TRBV19 and TRBJ1-3; D is uncertain. The V gene's germline CDR1 is LNHDA and CDR2 SQIVND (reference sequence). The length of the CDR3 is 14 residues. The V end was cut by 3 bases, the J end by 6 bases, with 12 bases between. As DNA, the CDR3 is TGTGCCAGTAGTATTGGCCAGGCCCAAAACACCATATATTTT. It encodes CASSIGQAQNTIYF.

The gene calls are TRBV5-6 and TRBJ2-6, with D perhaps matching TRBD2 (5 bases). The CDR3 is 16 amino acids. Germline CDR1 is SGHDT and CDR2 is YYEEEE. V was shortened by 1 base and J by 4 bases, with 12 bases between the two germline ends. The CDR3 here is CASSLHPGSGANVLTF. CDR3 DNA sequence: TGTGCCAGCAGCTTGCACCCGGGATCCGGGGCCAACGTCCTGACTTTC.

V and J are TRBV19 and TRBJ2-7, with TRBD1 matching 8 bases. Germline V gives CDR1 LNHDA, CDR2 SQIVND (reference sequence). Trimming cost V 1 base and J 4 bases; bases outside gene matches: 6. CDR3 length equals 15 residues. The CDR3: CASSIGDRGLYEQYF. DNA for the CDR3: TGTGCCAGTAGTATAGGCGACAGGGGACTTTACGAGCAGTACTTC.

The genes are TRBV7-7 and TRBJ2-6, with 12 bases identical to TRBD1. Trimming took 3 bases from V and 3 from J; bases not matched to a gene: 6. Germline CDR1 is SSHAT and CDR2 is FNYEAQ (reference sequence). The CDR3 runs 18 residues. DNA of the CDR3: TGTGCCAGCAGCTTCCGGGACAGGGGGCTATATGGGGCCAACGTCCTGACTTTC. Translating gives CASSFRDRGLYGANVLTF.

This clone was observed a few times. This rearrangement joins TRBV12-2 to TRBJ2-3; TRBD2, the table's D call, was not compared with the DNA. TRBV12-2 is a pseudogene. The CDR3 spans 16 residues. CDR3 sequence: CASRSPQSGRGDTQYF. Written as DNA, the CDR3 is TGTGCAAGTCGCTCTCCCCAATCGGGTCGAGGAGATACGCAGTATTTT.

This clone was counted between two and nine times. The V gene is TRBV2, the J gene TRBJ1-2; 7 bases align to TRBD1. Germline trimming cut 9 bases from V and 3 bases from J; bases unmatched to any gene: 1. Germline CDR1 is SNHLY and CDR2 is FYNNEI. The CDR3 contains 11 residues. CDR3 bases: TGTGCCAGGCAGGGGGACTATGGCTACACCTTC. Protein product: CARQGDYGYTF. Combining the CDR3 with reference TRBV2 and TRBJ1-2 gives the whole variable domain EPEVTQTPSHQVTQMGQEVILRCVPISNHLYFYWYRQILGQKVEFLVSFYNNEISEKSEIFDDQFSVERPDGSNFTLKIRSTKLEDSAMYFCARQGDYGYTFGSGTRLTVV.

The V gene is TRBV12-5, the J gene TRBJ2-6; D may be TRBD2 (5 bases). The CDR3 consists of 16 residues. Germline V gene sequence: CDR1 LGHNT, CDR2 FRNRAP. Trimming removed 0 bases at V and 3 bases at J, with 9 bases between. As DNA, the CDR3 is TGTGCTAGTGGTTTGGTATCCGGGAATGGGGCCAACGTCCTGACTTTC. Translated: CASGLVSGNGANVLTF.

The chain is built from TRBV28 and TRBJ1-2; D may be TRBD1 (6 bases). CDR3 size: 15 residues. Trimming shortened V by 5 bases and J by 4 bases, and 17 bases separated the two germline ends. Germline V CDR1 and CDR2: MDHEN, SYDVKM. CDR3 in amino acids: CASSPGTPVPYGYTF. The CDR3 bases are TGTGCCAGCAGTCCTGGGACACCCGTTCCCTATGGCTACACCTTC.